The clone carrying this T cell receptor beta chain was counted at least ten times. CDR1 is DFQATT and CDR2 is SNEGSKA in the germline V gene (reference sequence). With 1 base removed from V and 7 bases from J, the gap between germline ends came to 13 bases. This CDR3 region has 14 residues. The data originate from a study of T-cell reconstitution after alpha-beta-depleted transplantation in children. Unique molecular identifiers featured in how the TCRbeta library was prepared. TCRdb fed the PCR reads into MiXCR, producing one record per CDR3 protein. The sample lists roughly 170,000 distinct CDR3 sequences; more than 6.5% were seen once.

Here the sequenced sample was PBMCs from the stem cell graft donor, taken from the stem cell graft. The receptor comes from a human donor who donated a stem cell graft to a child with Wiskott-Aldrich syndrome. The V gene is TRBV20-1, the J gene TRBJ1-4; D remains ambiguous. The DNA for the CDR3 is TGCAGTGCTAGAGTGACACAGATTGGTGAAAAACTGTTTTTT. Translating gives CSARVTQIGEKLFF.